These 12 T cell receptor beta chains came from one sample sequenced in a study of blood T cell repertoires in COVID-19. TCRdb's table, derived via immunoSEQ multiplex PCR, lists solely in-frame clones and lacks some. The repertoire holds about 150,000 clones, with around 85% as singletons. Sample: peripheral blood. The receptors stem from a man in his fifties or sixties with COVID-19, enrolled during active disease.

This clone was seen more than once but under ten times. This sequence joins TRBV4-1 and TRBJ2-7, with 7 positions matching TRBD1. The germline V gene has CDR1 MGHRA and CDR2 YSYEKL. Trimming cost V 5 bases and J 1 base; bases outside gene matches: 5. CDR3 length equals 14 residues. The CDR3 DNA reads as TGCGCCAGCAGCTCGAGCAGGGGGTCCTACGAGCAGTACTTC. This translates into CASSSSRGSYEQYF.

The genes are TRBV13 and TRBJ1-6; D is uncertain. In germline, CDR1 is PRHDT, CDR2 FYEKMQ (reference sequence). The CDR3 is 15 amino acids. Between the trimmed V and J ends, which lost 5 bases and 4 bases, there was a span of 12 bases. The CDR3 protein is CASSPISDYNSPLHF. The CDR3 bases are TGTGCCAGCAGCCCAATAAGCGATTATAATTCACCCCTCCACTTT.

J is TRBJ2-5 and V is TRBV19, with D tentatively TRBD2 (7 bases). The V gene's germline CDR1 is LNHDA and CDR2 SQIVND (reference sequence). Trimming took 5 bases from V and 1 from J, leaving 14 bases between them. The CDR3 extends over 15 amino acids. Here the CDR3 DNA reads TGTGCCAGTAGTGGGACTACAGGGAGCCAAGAGACCCAGTACTTC. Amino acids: CASSGTTGSQETQYF.

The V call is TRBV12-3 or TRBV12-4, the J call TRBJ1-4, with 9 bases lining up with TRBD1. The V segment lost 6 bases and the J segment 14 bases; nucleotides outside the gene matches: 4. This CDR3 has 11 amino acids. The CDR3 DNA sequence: TGTGCCAGCAGGGACAGGGGAATTCTGTTTTTT. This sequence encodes CASRDRGILFF.

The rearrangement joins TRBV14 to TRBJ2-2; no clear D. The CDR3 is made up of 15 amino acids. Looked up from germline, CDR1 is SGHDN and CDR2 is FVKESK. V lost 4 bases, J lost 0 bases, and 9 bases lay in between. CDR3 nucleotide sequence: TGTGCCAGCAGCCCGAACAGAGCGAACACCGGGGAGCTGTTTTTT. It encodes CASSPNRANTGELFF.

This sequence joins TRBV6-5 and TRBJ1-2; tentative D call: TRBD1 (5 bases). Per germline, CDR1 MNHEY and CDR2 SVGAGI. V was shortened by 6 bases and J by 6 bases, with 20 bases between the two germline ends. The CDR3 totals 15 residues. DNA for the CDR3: TGTGCCAGCAGGGATTCAGGGCGTCCTTCGGATGGCTACACCTTC. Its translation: CASRDSGRPSDGYTF.

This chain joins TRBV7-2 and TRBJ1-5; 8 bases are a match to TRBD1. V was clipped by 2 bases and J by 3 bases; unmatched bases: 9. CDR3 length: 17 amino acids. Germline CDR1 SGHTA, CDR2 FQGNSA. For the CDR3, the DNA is TGTGCCAGCAGCTTATTAACAGGGGGAAGGGACAATCAGCCCCAGCATTTT. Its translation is CASSLLTGGRDNQPQHF.

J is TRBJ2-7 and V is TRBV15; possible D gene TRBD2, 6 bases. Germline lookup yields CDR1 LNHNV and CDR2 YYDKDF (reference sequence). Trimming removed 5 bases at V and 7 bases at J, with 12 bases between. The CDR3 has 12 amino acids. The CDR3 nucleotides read TGTGCCACCAGCCTCAACGCGGGAGAGCAGTACTTC. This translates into CATSLNAGEQYF.

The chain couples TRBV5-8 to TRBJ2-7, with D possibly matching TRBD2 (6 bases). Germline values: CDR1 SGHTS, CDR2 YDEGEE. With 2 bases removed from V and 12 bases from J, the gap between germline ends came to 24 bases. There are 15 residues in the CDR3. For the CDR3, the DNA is TGTGCCAGCAGCTTCCGGGACTCTTATCCCCCACCCCCGTACTTC. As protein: CASSFRDSYPPPPYF.

CDR3 nucleotide sequence: TGCGCCAGCAGCCAAGGTCAGGGTAGGCCTGAAGCTTTCTTT. As protein: CASSQGQGRPEAFF. The chain joins TRBV4-1 to TRBJ1-1; D might be TRBD1 (5 bases). The germline CDR1 and CDR2 sequences are MGHRA and YSYEKL. The CDR3 is 14 residues long. V lost 1 base and J 6 bases, leaving 12 bases between the germline ends.

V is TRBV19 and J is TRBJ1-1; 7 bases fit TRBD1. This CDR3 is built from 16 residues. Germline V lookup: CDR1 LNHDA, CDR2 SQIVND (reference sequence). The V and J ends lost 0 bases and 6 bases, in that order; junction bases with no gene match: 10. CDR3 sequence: CASSIDLSTGSPEAFF. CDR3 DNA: TGTGCCAGTAGTATAGATCTATCGACAGGGTCCCCTGAAGCTTTCTTT.

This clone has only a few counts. The CDR3 nucleotides are TGTGCCAGCAGTTCCTGGGACTATAGCAATCAGCCCCAGCATTTT. This sequence encodes CASSSWDYSNQPQHF. The chain is built from TRBV28 and TRBJ1-5, with D perhaps matching TRBD1 (5 bases). Trimming removed 4 bases from V and 0 bases from J, with 10 bases in between. The CDR3 is 15 amino acids. Germline V gives CDR1 MDHEN, CDR2 SYDVKM.